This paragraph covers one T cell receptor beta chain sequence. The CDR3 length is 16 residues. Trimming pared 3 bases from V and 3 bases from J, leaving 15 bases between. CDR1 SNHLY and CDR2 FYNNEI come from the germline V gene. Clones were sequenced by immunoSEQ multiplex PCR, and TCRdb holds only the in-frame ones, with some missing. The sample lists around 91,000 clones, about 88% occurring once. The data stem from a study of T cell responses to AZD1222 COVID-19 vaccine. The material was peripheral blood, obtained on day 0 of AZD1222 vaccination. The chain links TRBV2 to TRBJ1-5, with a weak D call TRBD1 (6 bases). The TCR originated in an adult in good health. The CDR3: CASSEGGPIPNQPQHF. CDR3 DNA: TGTGCCAGCAGTGAGGGGGGGCCGATCCCCAATCAGCCCCAGCATTTT.